One and the same sample provided the 30 T cell receptor beta chains below, sequenced in a study of CD8+ T cells in alopecia areata. cDNA reverse transcribed from extracted RNA served as the sequencing template. Assay: immunoSEQ multiplex PCR; the TCRdb copy retains only in-frame clones and omits some. The table lists roughly 140,000 clones, about two thirds of them singletons. Sequenced material: CD8+ T cells sorted from blood. The receptor source for this set is a human donor in good health.

The J gene is TRBJ1-4, the V gene TRBV6-1; D perhaps matches TRBD1 (6 bases). This CDR3 contains 15 residues. Between the trimmed V and J ends, which lost 6 bases and 4 bases, there was a span of 15 bases. The germline V gene has CDR1 MNHNS and CDR2 SASEGT. The CDR3 sequence: CASRANRVVNEKLFF. CDR3 DNA sequence: TGTGCCAGCAGGGCCAACAGGGTGGTTAATGAAAAACTGTTTTTT.

V and J are TRBV11-2 and TRBJ2-3, with D tentatively TRBD1 (5 bases). Trimming cost V 0 bases and J 6 bases, with 10 bases left between them. CDR1 SGHAT and CDR2 FQNNGV come from the germline V gene. This CDR3 has 14 residues. The CDR3 sequence is CASSLDGQGDTQYF. For the CDR3, the DNA is TGTGCCAGCAGCTTAGATGGGCAGGGTGATACGCAGTATTTT.

J is TRBJ2-5 and V is TRBV25-1; the D is unclear. In germline, CDR1 is MGHDK, CDR2 SYGVNS. This CDR3 has 15 residues. V was pared by 3 bases and J by 2 bases, with 13 bases between. CDR3 protein: CASSDEADPQETQYF. The CDR3 DNA sequence: TGTGCCAGCAGTGACGAGGCGGACCCTCAAGAGACCCAGTACTTC.

The chain is built from TRBV29-1 and TRBJ2-1, with TRBD1 identical over 8 bases. Per the germline V gene, CDR1 is SQVTM and CDR2 is ANQGSEA. The CDR3 extends over 15 amino acids. J gave up 6 bases and V 2 bases, and 9 bases lay outside the gene matches. The CDR3 nucleotides are TGCAGCGTTGAATCGGACAGGGTGGTGGGCAATGAGCAGTTCTTC. It specifies CSVESDRVVGNEQFF.

Regarding this clone: The same CDR3 can be traced to other DNA sequences in this sample. The chain recombines TRBV5-6 with TRBJ2-1; D gene unclear. Trimming pared 0 bases from V and 7 bases from J, leaving 5 bases between. The CDR3 consists of 12 residues. Per germline, CDR1 SGHDT and CDR2 YYEEEE. The CDR3 DNA is TGTGCCAGCAGCTTGGCTTCAAATGAGCAGTTCTTC. This sequence encodes CASSLASNEQFF.

The CDR3 is CASSHHPDLGETQYF. The DNA of the CDR3 is TGTGCCAGCAGCCACCACCCGGATCTTGGGGAGACCCAGTACTTC. The chain joins TRBV7-2 to TRBJ2-5; the D is unclear. CDR1 is SGHTA, CDR2 FQGNSA, per germline. The CDR3 is 15 residues long. The V end lost 5 bases, the J end lost 5 bases, and 18 bases lay between the germline ends.

V gene TRBV4-1 combines with J gene TRBJ2-7, with TRBD2 as a possible D gene (5 bases). The CDR3 is 15 amino acids. The germline V and J ends were trimmed by 4 bases and 2 bases, with 15 bases remaining between them. Germline CDR1 MGHRA, CDR2 YSYEKL. In nucleotides, the CDR3 is TGCGCCAGCAGCCCCGAGCGGAGTGCTACCTACGAGCAGTACTTC. This translates into CASSPERSATYEQYF.

This chain joins TRBV9 and TRBJ1-2, with D unclear. This CDR3 contains 16 residues. Trimming took 4 bases from V and 0 from J, leaving 16 bases between them. Germline CDR1 reads SGDLS; CDR2 reads YYNGEE. The DNA for the CDR3 is TGTGCCAGCAGCCCCCCCTCGGTGGACGCTAACTATGGCTACACCTTC. Translated: CASSPPSVDANYGYTF.

J is TRBJ2-3 and V is TRBV5-4; TRBD1 matches at 8 bases. This CDR3 spans 15 amino acids. The V segment lost 4 bases and the J segment 2 bases; nucleotides outside the gene matches: 6. Per the germline V gene, CDR1 is SGHNT and CDR2 is YYREEE (reference sequence). The CDR3 DNA is TGTGCCAGCAGCCTGGGACAGGCCCCCACAGATACGCAGTATTTT. The encoded protein is CASSLGQAPTDTQYF.

A few counts support this clone. V gene TRBV2 combines with J gene TRBJ2-7; tentative D call: TRBD1 (6 bases). The CDR3 totals 13 residues. The V gene's germline CDR1 is SNHLY and CDR2 FYNNEI. V gave up 7 bases and J gave up 4 bases, with 14 bases separating them. In nucleotides, the CDR3 is TGTGCCAGCAATTCGGGACAACATTACGAGCAGTACTTC. Protein sequence: CASNSGQHYEQYF.

The V and J genes are TRBV27 and TRBJ2-1; 11 nucleotides align to TRBD1. This CDR3 spans 15 amino acids. Germline V gives CDR1 MNHEY, CDR2 SMNVEV (reference sequence). J lost 7 bases, V lost 4 bases, and 6 bases had no gene match. Written as DNA, the CDR3 is TGTGCCAGCAGTTCTCCCGGGACAGGGGGAAATGAGCAGTTCTTC. Its translation is CASSSPGTGGNEQFF.

This clone was picked up many times. This chain links TRBV9 with TRBJ1-1, with 7 bases lining up with TRBD1. The ends lost 4 bases at V and 3 bases at J; junction bases unmatched: 3. Germline loops: CDR1 SGDLS, CDR2 YYNGEE. The CDR3 consists of 13 residues. In DNA form, the CDR3 reads TGTGCCAGCAGCCCACAGGGGTACACTGAAGCTTTCTTT. This sequence encodes CASSPQGYTEAFF.

The chain carries TRBV7-9 and TRBJ2-7, with 7 nucleotides matching TRBD1. This CDR3 comprises 12 residues. J gave up 7 bases and V 5 bases, and 5 bases lay outside the gene matches. Germline lookup yields CDR1 SEHNR and CDR2 FQNEAQ (reference sequence). The CDR3 region has the DNA TGTGCCAGCAGCAGAGGGGACAGAGAGCAGTACTTC. The encoded protein is CASSRGDREQYF.

This clone was seen a few times. The chain links TRBV29-1 to TRBJ2-3; 8 bases are shared with TRBD1. The germline gives CDR1 SQVTM, CDR2 ANQGSEA. V lost 0 bases, J lost 2 bases, and 7 bases stayed unmatched. This CDR3 has 16 residues. The CDR3 DNA sequence: TGCAGCGTTGAAGAGTGGACAGGGCCTGTCACAGATACGCAGTATTTT. Its translation: CSVEEWTGPVTDTQYF.

The chain couples TRBV10-3 to TRBJ2-5, with D maybe TRBD2 (6 bases). Trimming removed 4 bases at V and 2 bases at J, with 11 bases between. This CDR3 is built from 14 residues. Germline V gives CDR1 ENHRY, CDR2 SYGVKD. The CDR3 sequence is CAISGGTYQETQYF. The CDR3 DNA follows: TGTGCCATCAGTGGGGGGACTTATCAAGAGACCCAGTACTTC.

The chain joins TRBV5-6 to TRBJ1-1, with D tentatively TRBD1 (6 bases). Looked up from germline, CDR1 is SGHDT and CDR2 is YYEEEE. Trimming shortened V by 7 bases and J by 4 bases, and 14 bases separated the two germline ends. CDR3 length equals 13 residues. The CDR3: CASQEGDSTEAFF. DNA for the CDR3: TGTGCCAGCCAGGAGGGGGATTCCACTGAAGCTTTCTTT.

The V call is TRBV7-8, the J call TRBJ2-7; D is undetermined. V was shortened by 5 bases and J by 0 bases, with 14 bases between the two germline ends. The CDR3 is 15 residues long. CDR1 and CDR2 from the germline V gene are SGHVS and FQNEAQ. For the CDR3, the DNA is TGTGCCAGCAGCCCCAGCTGGACCCGCTCCTACGAGCAGTACTTC. Translating gives CASSPSWTRSYEQYF.

J is TRBJ2-7 and V is TRBV25-1; 7 positions agree with TRBD2. Germline assignment: CDR1 MGHDK and CDR2 SYGVNS. CDR3 size: 16 residues. The V gene end was trimmed by 2 bases and the J gene end by 1 base; junction bases not matched to a gene: 8. The CDR3 nucleotides are TGTGCCAGCAGTGAAGGAGGTGGCGGGAGTTCCTACGAGCAGTACTTC. Translation: CASSEGGGGSSYEQYF.

DNA of the CDR3: TGTGCCAGCATTAACAGTCTAAGGGAGCAGTACTTC. Translated, it gives CASINSLREQYF. The chain links TRBV2 to TRBJ2-7; D gene ambiguous. This CDR3 has 12 residues. CDR1 is SNHLY and CDR2 is FYNNEI in the germline V gene. V was shortened by 7 bases and J by 7 bases, with 14 bases between the two germline ends.

This chain joins TRBV6-1 and TRBJ2-5; 7 nucleotides match TRBD2. This CDR3 comprises 18 residues. CDR1 and CDR2 from the germline V gene are MNHNS and SASEGT. Germline trimming cut 3 bases from V and 3 bases from J; bases unmatched to any gene: 16. This CDR3 is CASSETLGGGSGEETQYF. The DNA of the CDR3 is TGTGCCAGCAGTGAGACCCTCGGAGGTGGGAGCGGGGAAGAGACCCAGTACTTC.

The gene calls are TRBV6-6 and TRBJ1-1; D is ambiguous. Germline CDR1 MNHNY, CDR2 SVGAGI (reference sequence). There are 14 residues in the CDR3. The V end lost 5 bases, the J end lost 2 bases, and 12 bases lay between the germline ends. The CDR3 DNA reads as TGTGCCAGCAGTCATGGTGCGGTAAACACTGAAGCTTTCTTT. Amino acids: CASSHGAVNTEAFF.

This clone turned up a few times. V gene TRBV27 combines with J gene TRBJ1-5; 7 bases are shared with TRBD1. Germline-derived CDR1 and CDR2 are MNHEY and SMNVEV (reference sequence). This CDR3 has 15 residues. The ends lost 5 bases at V and 7 bases at J; junction bases unmatched: 11. CDR3 in DNA: TGTGCCAGCAGTCCGGGGGACCAGGGGGGCCAGCCCCAGCATTTT. Protein sequence: CASSPGDQGGQPQHF.

The rearrangement uses TRBV6-5 and TRBJ2-1, with D unresolved. With 4 bases removed from V and 7 bases from J, the gap between germline ends came to 5 bases. From germline, CDR1 is MNHEY and CDR2 SVGAGI. The CDR3 is 11 amino acids. In DNA, the CDR3 is TGTGCCAGCAGTTTGGGGAATGAGCAGTTCTTC. Its translation is CASSLGNEQFF.

This rearrangement joins TRBV29-1 to TRBJ2-7; TRBD2 aligns across 9 bases. The CDR3 has 14 amino acids. With 2 bases clipped from V and 4 bases from J, the junction kept 6 bases outside the gene matches. CDR1 and CDR2 (germline): SQVTM, ANQGSEA. CDR3 DNA sequence: TGCAGCGTTGAATTGAGCGGGAGGAATTACGAGCAGTACTTC. This gives the protein CSVELSGRNYEQYF.

The rearrangement uses TRBV13 and TRBJ2-7, with D possibly TRBD1 on 6 matching bases. This CDR3 comprises 14 residues. The germline gives CDR1 PRHDT, CDR2 FYEKMQ (reference sequence). V lost 1 base and J lost 3, with 10 bases in between. The CDR3, as DNA: TGTGCCAGCAGCTTAGTAGGACAGATCTACGAGCAGTACTTC. Translating it yields CASSLVGQIYEQYF.

The V and J genes are TRBV13 and TRBJ2-2; 7 nucleotides align to TRBD2. The V segment lost 3 bases and the J segment 1 base; nucleotides outside the gene matches: 5. The CDR3 length is 16 residues. Looked up from germline, CDR1 is PRHDT and CDR2 is FYEKMQ (reference sequence). CDR3 bases: TGTGCCAGCAGCTTTTTTGCGGGAGAGAACACCGGGGAGCTGTTTTTT. It codes for CASSFFAGENTGELFF.

This chain links TRBV29-1 with TRBJ2-5; the D is unclear. The CDR3 spans 10 residues. The germline V and J ends were trimmed by 5 bases and 5 bases, with 6 bases remaining between them. Germline CDR1 is SQVTM and CDR2 is ANQGSEA. In DNA, the CDR3 is TGCAGCGTTTTGAAGGAGACCCAGTACTTC. Translating it yields CSVLKETQYF. The full variable domain, in which reference TRBV29-1 and TRBJ2-5 provide the parts outside the CDR3, is SAVISQKPSRDICQRGTSLTIQCQVDSQVTMMFWYRQQPGQSLTLIATANQGSEATYESGFVIDKFPISRPNLTFSTLTVSNMSPEDSSIYLCSVLKETQYFGPGTRLLVL.

This rearrangement joins TRBV28 to TRBJ2-7, with 9 bases aligning to TRBD1. Germline V gene data show CDR1 as MDHEN and CDR2 as SYDVKM. The CDR3 has 13 amino acids. V was pared by 5 bases and J by 5 bases, with 4 bases of the junction left unmatched. The CDR3 nucleotides are TGTGCCAGCAGTCCGGGACAGGGTGACGAGCAGTACTTC. Its translation: CASSPGQGDEQYF.

V gene TRBV9 combines with J gene TRBJ1-1; unclear D gene. This CDR3 region has 11 residues. Germline assignment: CDR1 SGDLS and CDR2 YYNGEE. Trimming stripped 4 bases from V and 7 bases from J, with 8 bases between. The CDR3 DNA reads as TGTGCCAGCAGCCCCGCGGGTGAAGCTTTCTTT. It is translated as CASSPAGEAFF.

J is TRBJ2-2 and V is TRBV27; TRBD1 matches 12 bases. After removal of 6 bases from V and 7 bases from J, the junction contained 6 bases not matched to a gene. Germline values: CDR1 MNHEY, CDR2 SMNVEV (reference sequence). This CDR3 is 15 amino acids long. The CDR3 loop is CASSWGQGAGGELFF. In nucleotides, the CDR3 is TGTGCCAGCAGCTGGGGACAGGGGGCGGGCGGGGAGCTGTTTTTT.